A selection of T cell receptor beta chains follows, all from one sample in a study of blood T cell repertoires in COVID-19. Generated by immunoSEQ multiplex PCR, the TCRdb table keeps only in-frame clones and is missing some. This table holds about 210,000 clones, 81% found once. Sequenced material: PBMCs or T cells enriched from blood (not recorded which). All receptors come from a woman in her fifties or sixties with acute COVID-19. Both conserved end residues are part of each CDR3. The D gene is left open where the match is weak. A row's size may be missing; if present it is once, few, many or a size class.

V	size	D	J	DNA	CDR3
TRBV18	NA	NA	TRBJ2-3	TGTGCCAGCTCACCATTGGCGGGGATCACAGATACGCAGTATTTT	CASSPLAGITDTQYF
TRBV5-4	few	NA	TRBJ1-1	TGTGCCAGCAGCTCCCCAGGCCAGGGGAACACTGAAGCTTTCTTT	CASSSPGQGNTEAFF
TRBV7-2	NA	NA	TRBJ1-1	TGTGCCAGCAGCGCCCGAGGGAACCCCACTGAAGCTTTCTTT	CASSARGNPTEAFF
TRBV14	once	NA	TRBJ2-3	TGTGCCAGCAGCTTCGCAGATACGCAGTATTTT	CASSFADTQYF
TRBV3-1/TRBV3-2	NA	TRBD2	TRBJ2-5	TGTGCCAGCAGCCAAGATCACAGCGGGGGGGGCGAGACCCAGTACTTC	CASSQDHSGGGETQYF
TRBV28	NA	NA	TRBJ1-1	TGTGCCAGCGGCTTTCAGAACACTGAAGCTTTCTTT	CASGFQNTEAFF
TRBV28	NA	TRBD1	TRBJ1-1	TGTGCCAGCAGTGGACAGGGTGGGGACACTGAAGCTTTCTTT	CASSGQGGDTEAFF
TRBV7-9	NA	TRBD1	TRBJ1-1	TGTGCCAGCAGCTTACGAGGAGGGGGACAGCTGAACACTGAAGCTTTCTTT	CASSLRGGGQLNTEAFF
TRBV28	NA	TRBD2	TRBJ2-3	TGTGCCAGCAGTCCTAGCGGGGGGAGCACAGATACGCAGTATTTT	CASSPSGGSTDTQYF
TRBV7-2	NA	NA	TRBJ2-2	TGTGCCAGCAGGGACAACTTAAACACCGGGGAGCTGTTTTTT	CASRDNLNTGELFF
TRBV19	NA	TRBD1	TRBJ1-5	TGTGCCAGTAGTACCCCGGACAGGGGGGGCAATCAGCCCCAGCATTTT	CASSTPDRGGNQPQHF
TRBV7-3	NA	TRBD2	TRBJ2-3	TGTGCCAGCAGCTTCAGCGGGAGCCCCACAGATACGCAGTATTTT	CASSFSGSPTDTQYF
TRBV3-1/TRBV3-2	NA	TRBD2	TRBJ2-3	TGTGCCAGCAGCCCCGGGACTAGCGGTACGCAGTATTTT	CASSPGTSGTQYF
TRBV9	NA	TRBD1	TRBJ1-1	TGTGCCAGCGGATTCGGGACAGGCGATGAAGCTTTCTTT	CASGFGTGDEAFF
TRBV5-8	NA	TRBD1	TRBJ1-5	TGCGCCAGCAGCTTGTATCCGGGACAGGGGGGTAACAATCAGCCCCAGCATTTT	CASSLYPGQGGNNQPQHF
TRBV28	NA	TRBD2	TRBJ2-7	TGTGCCAGCAGGGGTACCGGGACTAGCGACTACGAGCAGTACTTC	CASRGTGTSDYEQYF
TRBV19	NA	NA	TRBJ1-1	TGTGCCAGTAGGGCAGACAGAACCAACACTGAAGCTTTCTTT	CASRADRTNTEAFF
TRBV14	NA	NA	TRBJ2-1	TGTGCCAGCAGCCAAGCCGCAGGACTTCCCTACAATGAGCAGTTCTTC	CASSQAAGLPYNEQFF
TRBV3-1/TRBV3-2	NA	NA	TRBJ2-5	TGTGCCAGCAGCCAAGACGAAGGACTAAGAGAGACCCAGTACTTC	CASSQDEGLRETQYF
TRBV7-2	NA	TRBD2	TRBJ2-7	TGTGCCAGCAGCTTAGGACTAGCGGGAGTATCCGAGCAGTACTTC	CASSLGLAGVSEQYF
TRBV28	NA	NA	TRBJ2-7	TGTGCCAGCAGTACCGGGACTGCTCCCTACGAGCAGTACTTC	CASSTGTAPYEQYF
TRBV5-1	NA	NA	TRBJ1-1	TGCGCCAGCAGCCTGGATACAGGTTCGAACACTGAAGCTTTCTTT	CASSLDTGSNTEAFF
TRBV7-9	NA	NA	TRBJ1-2	TGTGCCAGCAGCACTCAGGGAGGCTCTCGTGGCTACACCTTC	CASSTQGGSRGYTF
TRBV3-1/TRBV3-2	NA	TRBD1	TRBJ1-2	TGTGCCAGCAGCTTTGGACAGGGCGGCTACACCTTC	CASSFGQGGYTF
TRBV5-5	NA	NA	TRBJ1-1	TGTGCCAGCAGCTCTTCCGGAGCTCAGAACACTGAAGCTTTCTTT	CASSSSGAQNTEAFF
TRBV30	NA	NA	TRBJ1-4	TGTGCCTGGAGCAGTTGGGGGGGGGAAAAACTGTTTTTT	CAWSSWGGEKLFF
TRBV5-1	NA	NA	TRBJ2-1	TGCGCCAGCAGCAGAATTGGCAGCGATGAGCAGTTCTTC	CASSRIGSDEQFF
TRBV25-1	few	NA	TRBJ2-7	TGTGCCAGCAGTGCCCTGTACGAGCAGTACTTC	CASSALYEQYF
TRBV11-1	NA	NA	TRBJ2-2	TGTGCCAGCAGTCGCACGGGGACCGGGGAGCTGTTTTTT	CASSRTGTGELFF
TRBV7-9	NA	NA	TRBJ1-5	TGTGCCAGCAGCTCTGAGCAGGGCAGCAATCAGCCCCAGCATTTT	CASSSEQGSNQPQHF
TRBV9	NA	TRBD2	TRBJ2-3	TGTGCCAGCAGTCCGACTAGCGGGCTAAGCGCAGATACGCAGTATTTT	CASSPTSGLSADTQYF